The 8 T cell receptor beta chains below were found in one sample sequenced in a study of early T cells in non-severe SARS-CoV-2 infection (dated by TCRdb to the early 2020s). The receptor library was made with 5' RACE. Sequencing instrument: NextSeq 500. TCRdb handled the public reads itself, with Q25 trimming in fastp and clone calling in MiXCR, and kept productive beta chains. One record per CDR3 amino acid sequence lists the most common genes and DNA. The sample yields 75,000 to 100,000 distinct CDR3 sequences; over 12% were counted once. The ten largest account for approximately 0.5% of the sample. Sequencing was done on a sample of whole blood. The origin of the receptors is an adult who was a healthcare worker with PCR-confirmed SARS-CoV-2 infection or an uninfected control (not recorded which).

This clonotype was recorded at least ten times. The chain has TRBV4-1 and TRBJ2-4; the D is unclear. Trimming pared 1 base from V and 2 bases from J, leaving 15 bases between. The CDR3 extends over 17 amino acids. Germline V CDR1 and CDR2: MGHRA, YSYEKL. The CDR3 protein is CASSQGAGLGTKNIQYF. CDR3 coding DNA: TGCGCCAGCAGCCAAGGGGCCGGCCTAGGGACCAAAAACATTCAGTACTTC.

V and J are TRBV20-1 and TRBJ2-5, with D tentatively TRBD2 (5 bases). From germline, CDR1 is DFQATT and CDR2 SNEGSKA (reference sequence). V was pared by 4 bases and J by 1 base, with 13 bases between. This CDR3 region has 14 residues. CDR3 DNA: TGCAGTGCTAAGAAACCGGGGAGCCAAGAGACCCAGTACTTC. Its protein is CSAKKPGSQETQYF.

The CDR3 loop is CSVVPEPNTGELFF. In nucleotides, the CDR3 is TGCAGCGTTGTTCCTGAACCGAACACCGGGGAGCTGTTTTTT. J is TRBJ2-2 and V is TRBV29-1; D not resolved. CDR1 and CDR2 from the germline V gene are SQVTM and ANQGSEA. The V end lost 4 bases, the J end lost 0 bases, and 9 bases lay between the germline ends. The CDR3 sequence is 14 residues long.

This clonotype has just a few counts. The chain combines TRBV10-3 with TRBJ2-2; D gene uncertain. The germline V gene has CDR1 ENHRY and CDR2 SYGVKD. Trimming shortened V by 6 bases and J by 8 bases, and 13 bases separated the two germline ends. The CDR3 extends over 13 amino acids. CDR3 in amino acids: CAISPTPEGELFF. The CDR3, as DNA: TGTGCCATCAGCCCTACTCCCGAGGGGGAGCTGTTTTTT.

The chain couples TRBV5-1 to TRBJ2-6; D unclear. Germline CDR1 reads SGHRS; CDR2 reads YFSETQ. Deletions cut 5 bases from V and 4 bases from J, with 10 bases between. The CDR3 loop spans 14 amino acids. In nucleotides, the CDR3 is TGCGCCAGCAGGACCCTAAGCGGGGCCAACGTCCTGACTTTC. Translation gives CASRTLSGANVLTF.

At least ten counts were recorded for this clonotype. This chain uses TRBV7-8 with TRBJ1-6; the D gene is possibly TRBD1 (6 bases). Trimming pared 5 bases from V and 6 bases from J, leaving 17 bases between. Germline loops: CDR1 SGHVS, CDR2 FQNEAQ. The CDR3 extends over 16 amino acids. The CDR3 region is CASSGRGGEVNSPLHF. Written as DNA, the CDR3 is TGTGCCAGCAGCGGGAGGGGGGGCGAAGTTAATTCACCCCTCCACTTT.

The chain joins TRBV6-1 to TRBJ1-5; 10 bases align to TRBD1. J lost 7 bases, V lost 10 bases, and 10 bases had no gene match. The CDR3 covers 14 residues. CDR1 MNHNS and CDR2 SASEGT come from the germline V gene. The CDR3 bases are TGTGCCACCCAAGACAGGGGGCGTAGACAGCCCCAGCATTTT. Protein product: CATQDRGRRQPQHF.

This clonotype turned up a few times. The V call is TRBV6-6, the J call TRBJ2-1, with 9 bases that match TRBD2. The CDR3 is made up of 14 amino acids. Germline lookup yields CDR1 MNHNY and CDR2 SVGAGI (reference sequence). V lost 5 bases, J lost 5 bases, and 4 bases stayed unmatched. Here the CDR3 reads CASSRASGDNEQFF. CDR3 bases: TGTGCCAGCAGTCGGGCTAGCGGGGACAATGAGCAGTTCTTC.